These 28 T cell receptor beta chains were sequenced from one sample in a study of T-cell reconstitution after alpha-beta-depleted transplantation in children. Unique molecular identifiers were incorporated when the TCRbeta library was constructed. MiXCR, run by TCRdb on the PCR reads, gives a single entry per CDR3 protein. The sample includes 450,000 to 600,000 distinct CDR3 sequences, around 17% of them seen just once. This specimen consisted of PBMCs from the stem cell graft donor, obtained from the stem cell graft. These receptors all come from a human donor who donated a stem cell graft to a child with acute lymphoblastic leukemia.

This rearrangement joins TRBV12-5 to TRBJ2-1; 8 nucleotides align to TRBD1. Looked up from germline, CDR1 is LGHNT and CDR2 is FRNRAP. The V gene end was trimmed by 1 base and the J gene end by 10 bases; junction bases not matched to a gene: 12. The CDR3 totals 16 residues. Here the CDR3 DNA reads TGTGCTAGTGGTTTGGCCGTCGGGACAGGTCCTAGGGAGCAGTTCTTC. Its protein is CASGLAVGTGPREQFF.

This clonotype turned up a few times. The V gene is TRBV7-9, the J gene TRBJ2-5; TRBD2 aligns across 11 bases. The CDR3 loop spans 15 amino acids. Losses at the gene ends were 4 bases for V and 2 bases for J; bases not matched to a gene: 3. CDR1 is SEHNR and CDR2 is FQNEAQ in the germline V gene (reference sequence). CDR3 DNA sequence: TGTGCCAGCAGCTCGGGACTAGCGGAGCAAGAGACCCAGTACTTC. Its protein product is CASSSGLAEQETQYF.

The CDR3 here is CASSFPGPGVYYGYTF. The DNA of the CDR3 is TGTGCCAGCAGTTTCCCCGGTCCAGGGGTCTACTATGGCTACACCTTC. The gene calls are TRBV12-3 or TRBV12-4 and TRBJ1-2; D is perhaps TRBD1 (6 bases). V lost 3 bases and J 3 bases, leaving 17 bases between the germline ends. This CDR3 comprises 16 residues.

This clonotype appeared a single time. This chain links TRBV11-2 with TRBJ2-2; TRBD2 might be the D (6 bases). Trimming removed 4 bases at V and 2 bases at J, with 20 bases between. Germline values: CDR1 SGHAT, CDR2 FQNNGV. CDR3 length equals 18 residues. CDR3 region: CASSSSILASRNTGELFF. The CDR3 DNA reads TGTGCCAGCAGCTCCTCCATTCTAGCGTCACGAAACACCGGGGAGCTGTTTTTT.

This clonotype has a handful of counts. The rearrangement links TRBV5-6 to TRBJ2-1, with D perhaps matching TRBD2 (6 bases). Between the trimmed V and J ends, which lost 4 bases and 13 bases, there was a span of 15 bases. The CDR3 runs 12 residues. CDR1 is SGHDT and CDR2 is YYEEEE in the germline V gene. The CDR3 coding sequence is TGTGCCAGCAGCCCCCGGACGGGGGACCAGTTCTTC. Protein product: CASSPRTGDQFF.

V and J are TRBV4-1 and TRBJ2-7; D tentatively fits TRBD1 or TRBD2 (5 bases each). This CDR3 has 17 amino acids. Trimming removed 2 bases from V and 4 bases from J, with 21 bases in between. From germline, CDR1 is MGHRA and CDR2 YSYEKL. This chain's CDR3 is CASSQPGLGITVYEQYF. For the CDR3, the DNA is TGCGCCAGCAGCCAACCGGGGCTAGGGATCACTGTGTACGAGCAGTACTTC.

The rearrangement links TRBV27 to TRBJ2-5, with 10 bases fitting TRBD1. The CDR3 spans 16 residues. Germline values: CDR1 MNHEY, CDR2 SMNVEV (reference sequence). V trimming: 0 bases; J trimming: 3 bases; junction bases outside the gene matches: 4. The chain's CDR3 is CASSLSRGQGEETQYF. The CDR3 coding sequence is TGTGCCAGCAGTTTATCCCGCGGACAGGGGGAAGAGACCCAGTACTTC.

This sequence joins TRBV27 and TRBJ2-5; D ambiguous. The germline gives CDR1 MNHEY, CDR2 SMNVEV (reference sequence). Trimming stripped 2 bases from V and 0 bases from J, with 4 bases between. The CDR3 contains 13 residues. CDR3 DNA sequence: TGTGCCAGCAGTTTAGTCCACCAAGAGACCCAGTACTTC. Translated, it gives CASSLVHQETQYF.

This clonotype was detected a few times. This sequence joins TRBV3-1 and TRBJ2-5; weak D call: TRBD2 (6 bases). Trimming stripped 1 base from V and 4 bases from J, with 10 bases between. Germline CDR1 reads LGHDT; CDR2 reads YNNKEL (reference sequence). The CDR3 spans 14 residues. CDR3 protein: CASSQGMGGETQYF. The CDR3 DNA sequence: TGTGCCAGCAGCCAAGGGATGGGAGGAGAGACCCAGTACTTC.

This clonotype occurred a few times. This chain connects TRBV6-4 to TRBJ2-1, with a possible D match to TRBD1 (6 bases). Trimming took off 10 bases at V and 3 bases at J, with 16 bases between the two ends. Germline V gene sequence: CDR1 MRHNA, CDR2 SNTAGT. The CDR3 runs to 14 residues. The chain's CDR3 is CATSAGAFYNEQFF. The CDR3 DNA reads TGTGCCACCTCGGCAGGGGCTTTCTACAATGAGCAGTTCTTC.

This clonotype has a count of ten or more. The rearrangement uses TRBV12-3 or TRBV12-4 and TRBJ2-7; D might be TRBD1 or TRBD2, each matching 5 bases. The CDR3 totals 13 residues. V lost 6 bases and J 2 bases, leaving 11 bases between the germline ends. The CDR3 region is CASSSGPAYEQYF. Here the CDR3 DNA reads TGTGCCAGCAGCTCGGGACCAGCCTACGAGCAGTACTTC.

This chain joins TRBV20-1 and TRBJ2-2; the D gene is possibly TRBD1 (5 bases). Germline CDR1 and CDR2: DFQATT and SNEGSKA (reference sequence). V dropped 4 bases and J dropped 1 base, with 7 bases sitting between them. The CDR3 length is 13 residues. The DNA for the CDR3 is TGCAGTGCTAATGGACAGAACACCGGGGAGCTGTTTTTT. It translates to CSANGQNTGELFF.

This clonotype was seen more than once but under ten times. The gene calls are TRBV5-1 and TRBJ1-5, with D perhaps matching TRBD1 (6 bases). Germline CDR1 SGHRS, CDR2 YFSETQ. This CDR3 comprises 15 residues. Trimming shortened V by 3 bases and J by 2 bases, and 12 bases separated the two germline ends. This CDR3 reads CASSWTDPGNQPQHF. The CDR3 DNA is TGCGCCAGCAGCTGGACAGATCCGGGCAATCAGCCCCAGCATTTT.

CDR3 loop: CASSSRRTTDTQYF. CDR3 bases: TGCGCCAGCAGCTCACGACGGACCACAGATACGCAGTATTTT. The V call is TRBV5-1, the J call TRBJ2-3; D remains ambiguous. The V and J ends lost 3 bases and 2 bases respectively, with 10 bases between them. Germline values: CDR1 SGHRS, CDR2 YFSETQ. This CDR3 is built from 14 residues.

This clonotype has a handful of counts. The rearrangement joins TRBV20-1 to TRBJ2-7; 11 nucleotides agree with TRBD2. Germline V gene lookup returns CDR1 DFQATT and CDR2 SNEGSKA (reference sequence). The length of the CDR3 is 15 residues. The V gene end was trimmed by 2 bases and the J gene end by 3 bases; junction bases not matched to a gene: 6. This chain's CDR3 is CSARWLAGGDYEQYF. CDR3 bases: TGCAGTGCTAGATGGTTAGCGGGAGGGGACTACGAGCAGTACTTC.

The table lists this clonotype with a few counts. V and J are TRBV12-3 or TRBV12-4 and TRBJ2-1, with 13 bases that match TRBD2. Trimming at V came to 3 bases and at J to 8 bases, leaving 10 bases not matched to a gene. This CDR3 spans 17 amino acids. The CDR3 loop reads CASSFLWTSGRFDEQFF. In DNA, the CDR3 is TGTGCCAGCAGTTTTCTATGGACTAGCGGGAGATTCGATGAGCAGTTCTTC.

V and J are TRBV7-8 and TRBJ2-7; 11 nucleotides agree with TRBD2. This CDR3 contains 17 residues. Losses at the gene ends were 5 bases for V and 3 bases for J; bases not matched to a gene: 12. Germline-derived CDR1 and CDR2 are SGHVS and FQNEAQ. The CDR3 bases are TGTGCCAGCAGCCCCCCAGGTCTAGCGGGAGGCCTCTACGAGCAGTACTTC. Protein: CASSPPGLAGGLYEQYF.

With regard to this clonotype: Mismatch with germline at one junction end may stem from a read error. The V call is TRBV27, the J call TRBJ2-6, with 8 nucleotides matching TRBD2. Germline V gives CDR1 MNHEY, CDR2 SMNVEV (reference sequence). The CDR3 is made up of 13 amino acids. Here the CDR3 reads CASSYSGANGLTF. DNA of the CDR3: TGTGCCAGCAGTTATAGCGGGGCCAACGGCCTGACTTTC.

Only a few counts were recorded for this clonotype. The J gene is TRBJ2-3, the V gene TRBV4-2; 9 nucleotides align to TRBD2. Germline assignment: CDR1 LGHNA and CDR2 YNFKEQ. V was clipped by 8 bases and J by 2 bases; unmatched bases: 5. The CDR3 covers 14 residues. CDR3 residues: CASDGGRVTDTQYF. The DNA of the CDR3 is TGTGCCAGCGATGGCGGGAGGGTCACAGATACGCAGTATTTT.

The V gene is TRBV27, the J gene TRBJ1-2, with D uncertain. The CDR3 runs to 15 residues. From germline, CDR1 is MNHEY and CDR2 SMNVEV (reference sequence). Trimming shortened V by 0 bases and J by 1 base, and 9 bases separated the two germline ends. CDR3 sequence (DNA): TGTGCCAGCAGTTTATCGCGAGGGCGTAACTATGGCTACACCTTC. This translates into CASSLSRGRNYGYTF.

The chain employs TRBV12-3 or TRBV12-4 and TRBJ2-7, with 9 bases matching TRBD2. The CDR3 contains 15 residues. Trimming at V came to 3 bases and at J to 2 bases, leaving 5 bases not matched to a gene. In DNA, the CDR3 is TGTGCCAGCAGTTTCCTAGCGGGATACCCCTACGAGCAGTACTTC. It codes for CASSFLAGYPYEQYF.

The chain combines TRBV7-9 with TRBJ2-2; 8 bases are a match to TRBD1. The junction had 6 bases not matched to a gene; V was cut back by 1 base and J by 2 bases. Germline V gives CDR1 SEHNR, CDR2 FQNEAQ (reference sequence). This CDR3 spans 17 amino acids. The CDR3 loop is CASSLESRGPNTGELFF. In DNA form, the CDR3 reads TGTGCCAGCAGCTTAGAAAGCAGGGGGCCCAACACCGGGGAGCTGTTTTTT. The full variable domain, its missing parts supplied by reference TRBV7-9 and TRBJ2-2, is DTGVSQNPRHKITKRGQNVTFRCDPISEHNRLYWYRQTLGQGPEFLTYFQNEAQLEKSRLLSDRFSAERPKGSFSTLEIQRTEQGDSAMYLCASSLESRGPNTGELFFGEGSRLTVL.

This chain connects TRBV9 to TRBJ2-7; maybe TRBD1 (6 bases). In germline, CDR1 is SGDLS, CDR2 YYNGEE. Between the trimmed V and J ends, which lost 2 bases and 4 bases, there was a span of 19 bases. There are 16 residues in the CDR3. This chain's CDR3 is CASSVGLDRPPYEQYF. CDR3 nucleotide sequence: TGTGCCAGCAGCGTGGGCCTAGACAGGCCCCCATACGAGCAGTACTTC. Based on the CDR3 plus reference TRBV9 and TRBJ2-7, the full variable domain is DSGVTQTPKHLITATGQRVTLRCSPRSGDLSVYWYQQSLDQGLQFLIQYYNGEERAKGNILERFSAQQFPDLHSELNLSSLELGDSALYFCASSVGLDRPPYEQYFGPGTRLTVT.

This rearrangement joins TRBV7-2 to TRBJ2-5; D may correspond to TRBD1 or TRBD2 (6 bases each). V shed 1 base and J shed 5 bases, with 14 bases lying between them. This CDR3 comprises 15 residues. The germline V gene encodes CDR1 SGHTA and CDR2 FQGNSA. DNA of the CDR3: TGTGCCAGCAGCTTAGTCCGGGGGCAGGGGGAGACCCAGTACTTC. It yields the protein CASSLVRGQGETQYF.

V is TRBV7-3 and J is TRBJ2-1; D possibly uses TRBD1 or TRBD2 (6 bases each). The CDR3 length is 17 residues. CDR1 SGHTA and CDR2 FQGTGA come from the germline V gene. Trimming pared 2 bases from V and 0 bases from J, leaving 14 bases between. The CDR3 DNA sequence: TGTGCCAGCAGCTTATCATGGGGGGCCAGCTCCTACAATGAGCAGTTCTTC. Its translation: CASSLSWGASSYNEQFF.

The table lists this clonotype with a few counts. The chain is built from TRBV7-2 and TRBJ1-1; 7 nucleotides line up with TRBD1. This CDR3 contains 14 residues. The V gene end was trimmed by 1 base and the J gene end by 5 bases; junction bases not matched to a gene: 4. Germline assignment: CDR1 SGHTA and CDR2 FQGNSA. CDR3 sequence reads: CASSLVPGGTEAFF. The CDR3 DNA reads as TGTGCCAGCAGCTTAGTGCCAGGGGGGACTGAAGCTTTCTTT.

This rearrangement joins TRBV5-1 to TRBJ1-6; 8 nucleotides line up with TRBD1. The CDR3 totals 18 residues. V was pared by 0 bases and J by 7 bases, with 12 bases of the junction left unmatched. Germline CDR1 SGHRS, CDR2 YFSETQ. CDR3 bases: TGCGCCAGCAGCTTGGCCGGGCAGGGGGCGATCTGGAATTCACCCCTCCACTTT. Its protein product is CASSLAGQGAIWNSPLHF.

This clonotype was seen a handful of times. The chain employs TRBV5-5 and TRBJ2-7; possible D gene TRBD2, 5 bases. CDR1 SGHKS and CDR2 YYEKEE come from the germline V gene (reference sequence). The CDR3 runs to 15 residues. V was pared by 0 bases and J by 2 bases, with 12 bases between. CDR3 in amino acids: CASSLGGSGTYEQYF. The CDR3 nucleotides are TGTGCCAGCAGCTTGGGAGGGAGCGGCACCTACGAGCAGTACTTC.